These 17 T cell receptor beta chains share one sample of origin, sequenced in a study of Graves' ophthalmopathy and Graves' hyperthyroidism (dated 2018 in TCRdb). The reads were generated on an Illumina HiSeq 2000. TCR beta CDR3 regions were amplified from RNA transcripts for repertoire sequencing. The first round was an RT-PCR using HTBI primers with the Qiagen OneStep RT-PCR kit, and this first round was followed by a second-round multiplex PCR, then size selection and purification. Using fastp at Q25 and MiXCR, TCRdb reprocessed the public reads and kept productive beta chains. A single entry per CDR3 protein holds the most common genes and DNA from its merged rows. This sample comprises fewer than 350,000 distinct CDR3 sequences, under 20% of them detected only once. About 12% of the sample is taken by the ten largest. The sample taken for sequencing was peripheral blood. The receptors come from an adult man with Graves' ophthalmopathy.

Many counts were recorded for this clonotype. This chain uses TRBV7-2 with TRBJ2-5; TRBD2 aligns across 8 bases. CDR3 length: 17 amino acids. The V gene end was trimmed by 0 bases and the J gene end by 5 bases; junction bases not matched to a gene: 11. From germline, CDR1 is SGHTA and CDR2 FQGNSA. The CDR3 is CASSLAKGRGGSETQYF. CDR3 DNA: TGTGCCAGCAGCTTAGCGAAGGGACGCGGGGGGTCGGAGACCCAGTACTTC.

This clonotype was counted many times. The chain uses TRBV7-2 and TRBJ2-5; D may be TRBD1 (5 bases). Trimming took 5 bases from V and 5 from J, leaving 12 bases between them. This CDR3 spans 13 amino acids. Germline V gene lookup returns CDR1 SGHTA and CDR2 FQGNSA. CDR3 DNA sequence: TGTGCCAGCAGCCTGCAGGGAAGGGAGACCCAGTACTTC. Translated, it gives CASSLQGRETQYF.

At least ten counts were recorded for this clonotype. The chain is built from TRBV28 and TRBJ2-5; TRBD2 matches 9 bases. V lost 5 bases and J lost 5; bases outside the gene matches: 12. The CDR3 has 16 residues. Germline CDR1 is MDHEN and CDR2 is SYDVKM. The CDR3 reads CASSPKRGAHGETQYF. The CDR3 bases are TGTGCCAGCAGTCCAAAGCGGGGGGCCCACGGGGAGACCCAGTACTTC.

Many counts were recorded for this clonotype. The rearrangement links TRBV6-5 to TRBJ1-4; D is possibly TRBD1 (6 bases). Germline CDR1 reads MNHEY; CDR2 reads SVGAGI. V was clipped by 2 bases and J by 6 bases, with 10 bases between them. The CDR3 has 14 residues. CDR3 coding DNA: TGTGCCAGCAGTTACAACAGGGTGGATGAAAAACTGTTTTTT. This translates into CASSYNRVDEKLFF.

This clonotype was seen repeatedly, ten times or more. This chain joins TRBV11-2 and TRBJ1-1; possible D gene TRBD1, 6 bases. The CDR3 loop spans 18 amino acids. Looked up from germline, CDR1 is SGHAT and CDR2 is FQNNGV. The germline V and J ends were trimmed by 5 bases and 1 base, with 23 bases remaining between them. The DNA of the CDR3 is TGTGCCAGCAGCCCACCTATTTGGGGGCGACGAAGGAACACTGAAGCTTTCTTT. It specifies CASSPPIWGRRRNTEAFF.

The sample holds many counts of this clonotype. The chain carries TRBV28 and TRBJ2-5, with 8 bases that match TRBD2. The ends lost 6 bases at V and 7 bases at J; junction bases unmatched: 7. The CDR3 has 13 amino acids. Germline CDR1 reads MDHEN; CDR2 reads SYDVKM. The CDR3 region is CASRETSAVTQYF. The DNA for the CDR3 is TGTGCCAGCAGGGAGACTAGCGCGGTGACCCAGTACTTC.

In its sample, this clonotype was seen many times. Germline is not matched at one junction end, which may reflect a read error. The V and J genes are TRBV6-1 and TRBJ2-5; D is unclear. The CDR3 loop spans 13 amino acids. Germline-derived CDR1 and CDR2 are MNHNS and SASEGT. DNA of the CDR3: TGTACCAGCTCAAGCCGATATCAAGAGACCCAGTACTTC. It is translated as CTSSSRYQETQYF.

This clonotype was seen many times. J is TRBJ2-7 and V is TRBV30, with TRBD1 matching 9 bases. Trimming removed 2 bases from V and 6 bases from J; junction bases left unmatched: 11. The CDR3 runs 15 residues. Germline V CDR1 and CDR2: GTSNPN, SVGIG (reference sequence). The CDR3 protein is CAWSPLGTGNGEQYF. In DNA form, the CDR3 reads TGTGCCTGGAGTCCCTTGGGGACAGGGAACGGCGAGCAGTACTTC.

This clonotype has at least ten counts. The J gene is TRBJ1-1, the V gene TRBV6-1, with D perhaps TRBD1 (5 bases). This CDR3 contains 15 residues. CDR1 MNHNS and CDR2 SASEGT come from the germline V gene. Between the trimmed V and J ends, which lost 4 bases and 0 bases, there was a span of 12 bases. The CDR3 here is CASSGRGLLNTEAFF. Here the CDR3 DNA reads TGTGCCAGCAGTGGCCGGGGCCTTTTGAACACTGAAGCTTTCTTT.

This clonotype was recorded many times. CDR3 loop: CASSQDRAETQYF. The CDR3, as DNA: TGTGCCAGCAGTCAGGACAGGGCGGAGACCCAGTACTTC. The chain has TRBV6-5 and TRBJ2-5; 8 positions agree with TRBD1. Germline assignment: CDR1 MNHEY and CDR2 SVGAGI. J gave up 5 bases and V 5 bases, and 4 bases lay outside the gene matches. There are 13 residues in the CDR3.

The chain combines TRBV15 with TRBJ2-6, with D unresolved. Deletions cut 5 bases from V and 3 bases from J, with 11 bases between. The V gene's germline CDR1 is LNHNV and CDR2 YYDKDF (reference sequence). CDR3 length: 15 residues. CDR3 in amino acids: CATSRFGDGANVLTF. For the CDR3, the DNA is TGTGCCACCAGCCGCTTTGGGGATGGGGCCAACGTCCTGACTTTC.

The genes are TRBV20-1 and TRBJ1-5; possible D gene TRBD1, 5 bases. V was cut by 4 bases and J by 4 bases, with 17 bases left in between. Germline assignment: CDR1 DFQATT and CDR2 SNEGSKA (reference sequence). This CDR3 region has 15 residues. CDR3 DNA: TGCAGTGCTAATCCCGCCGGGGCGCCAAATCAGCCCCAGCATTTT. It yields the protein CSANPAGAPNQPQHF.

The table lists this clonotype with many counts. The chain carries TRBV6-1 and TRBJ1-5, with a weak D call TRBD1 (5 bases). The ends were cut back, 0 bases at V and 7 bases at J, with 13 bases in the middle. Germline assignment: CDR1 MNHNS and CDR2 SASEGT. The CDR3 spans 15 residues. The CDR3 coding sequence is TGTGCCAGCAGTGAAGCACGGCAGGGATGGCAGCCCCAGCATTTT. This codes for CASSEARQGWQPQHF.

Ten or more counts support this clonotype. V and J are TRBV12-3 or TRBV12-4 and TRBJ2-5, with 7 bases lining up with TRBD2. The CDR3 has 15 residues. The trim removed 4 bases at V and 5 bases at J, leaving 10 bases unmatched. In DNA form, the CDR3 reads TGTGCCAGCAGTTCTCGGGGGAGCGGGACGGAGACCCAGTACTTC. Translation gives CASSSRGSGTETQYF.

This clonotype was recorded once. Compared with germline, one end of the junction differs, possibly owing to a read error. This chain links TRBV5-1 with TRBJ2-2; 12 bases map to TRBD2. Germline CDR1 SGHRS, CDR2 YFSETQ. CDR3 length: 18 amino acids. The CDR3 region is CASSPRTSGITNTGELSF. The DNA for the CDR3 is TGCGCCAGCAGCCCACGGACTAGCGGGATAACGAACACCGGGGAGCTGTCTTTT.

This clonotype was counted many times. The J gene is TRBJ1-6, the V gene TRBV30; no clear D. The CDR3 extends over 18 amino acids. V gave up 3 bases and J gave up 10 bases, with 28 bases separating them. The germline V gene has CDR1 GTSNPN and CDR2 SVGIG (reference sequence). This CDR3 is CAWRRLDSMFAHPSPLHF. DNA of the CDR3: TGTGCCTGGAGAAGGTTAGATTCAATGTTCGCGCATCCCTCACCCCTCCACTTT.

This clonotype was counted many times. The rearrangement links TRBV6-1 to TRBJ1-1; 8 bases align to TRBD1. Germline loops: CDR1 MNHNS, CDR2 SASEGT. This CDR3 contains 15 residues. V shed 6 bases and J 1 base; nucleotides not matched to a gene: 7. CDR3 in amino acids: CASRDTGGSNTEAFF. CDR3 DNA sequence: TGTGCCAGCAGGGACACAGGGGGATCGAACACTGAAGCTTTCTTT.